The 8 T cell receptor beta chains listed next were all sequenced from one sample in a study of T cells after posttransplantation cyclophosphamide. Sequenced by immunoSEQ multiplex PCR; TCRdb stores in-frame clones only, minus some. This sample carries over 15,000 clones, around 86% of them seen once, and the ten largest clones take 3.5%. Methotrexate plus calcineurin inhibitor accompanied controls' myeloablative marrow transplants; sampling was 1 year later. The sequences come from PBMCs, collected after an allogeneic stem cell transplant with a calcineurin inhibitor and methotrexate. These receptors were obtained from a male patient aged 50 or older who received an allogeneic stem cell transplant from an unrelated donor, was CMV-positive, and had chronic GVHD only. The graft donor may account for some of the T cells.

This sequence joins TRBV11-3 and TRBJ1-1; 7 nucleotides agree with TRBD1. The CDR3 is made up of 13 amino acids. The ends lost 4 bases at V and 7 bases at J; junction bases unmatched: 6. The germline CDR1 and CDR2 sequences are SGHNT and YENEEA. The CDR3 DNA reads TGTGCCAGCAGCTCTCATAGGACAGGTGAAGCTTTCTTT. Protein: CASSSHRTGEAFF.

This clone was found a few times. V and J are TRBV28 and TRBJ1-3, with 7 bases matching TRBD1. CDR1 and CDR2 from the germline V gene are MDHEN and SYDVKM. The CDR3 has 15 amino acids. V was pared by 4 bases and J by 2 bases, with 5 bases of the junction left unmatched. The CDR3 region is CASSSPTGPGNTIYF. CDR3 nucleotide sequence: TGTGCCAGCAGTTCCCCGACAGGGCCTGGAAACACCATATATTTT.

This clone was recorded only once. The chain carries TRBV7-9 and TRBJ2-5; D is perhaps TRBD1 (6 bases). The CDR3 has 16 residues. The V end lost 1 base, the J end lost 1 base, and 13 bases lay between the germline ends. Germline V gene data show CDR1 as SEHNR and CDR2 as FQNEAQ (reference sequence). CDR3: CASSLGPKDSQETQYF. In nucleotides, the CDR3 is TGTGCCAGCAGCTTAGGCCCCAAGGACAGCCAAGAGACCCAGTACTTC.

The chain is built from TRBV11-2 and TRBJ2-5, with a tentative D call TRBD1 (5 bases). CDR1 is SGHAT and CDR2 is FQNNGV in the germline V gene. Trimming pared 4 bases from V and 1 base from J, leaving 13 bases between. The CDR3 has 15 residues. The DNA of the CDR3 is TGTGCCAGCAGCTCGAGTAGACAGCCCCAAGAGACCCAGTACTTC. Translating gives CASSSSRQPQETQYF.

The chain couples TRBV5-4 to TRBJ2-3, with D possibly matching TRBD2 (7 bases). V was clipped by 10 bases and J by 6 bases, with 18 bases between them. This CDR3 has 13 amino acids. Germline CDR1 SGHNT, CDR2 YYREEE (reference sequence). The CDR3 coding sequence is TGTGCCCTAGCTGGGGGGGGGCTTGATACGCAGTATTTT. Protein sequence: CALAGGGLDTQYF.

V usage is TRBV4-3 and J usage is TRBJ2-2; 13 bases are shared with TRBD2. Germline V gene lookup returns CDR1 LGHNA and CDR2 YSLEER. This CDR3 comprises 17 residues. The V gene end was trimmed by 2 bases and the J gene end by 6 bases; junction bases not matched to a gene: 6. CDR3 nucleotides: TGCGCCAGCAGCCAACTCACTAGCGGGAGGGCCCCCGGGGAGCTGTTTTTT. It translates to CASSQLTSGRAPGELFF.

This chain connects TRBV6-5 to TRBJ1-5, with a possible D match to TRBD1 (5 bases). Germline V CDR1 and CDR2: MNHEY, SVGAGI. Between the trimmed V and J ends, which lost 1 base and 4 bases, there was a span of 14 bases. The CDR3 runs 16 residues. For the CDR3, the DNA is TGTGCCAGCAGTTACTTGCCCCGGGGGGTGAATCAGCCCCAGCATTTT. It encodes CASSYLPRGVNQPQHF.

J is TRBJ1-2 and V is TRBV5-6; D unclear. V lost 0 bases, J lost 3 bases, and 6 bases lay in between. The germline V gene has CDR1 SGHDT and CDR2 YYEEEE. The CDR3 is 13 residues long. CDR3 sequence reads: CASSLGGDYGYTF. CDR3 sequence (DNA): TGTGCCAGCAGCTTGGGGGGAGACTATGGCTACACCTTC.